These 21 T cell receptor beta chains were all obtained from the same sample, sequenced in a study of read filtering for tumor transcriptome and immune sequencing. Molecular barcoded adaptors covering alpha/delta and beta/gamma chains were used on around 370 ng RNA. TCRdb reprocessed the reads with MiXCR, giving one entry per CDR3 protein. In the table there are 100,000 to 150,000 distinct CDR3 sequences, 10% to 15% of which are singletons. Sequenced input: a population of CD138-negative cells sorted from bone marrow. Every receptor here comes from a donor at least 40 years old with multiple myeloma.

As concerns this clonotype: A much more abundant neighbour one base away suggests this may be a read error. V and J are TRBV12-3 or TRBV12-4 and TRBJ2-3; perhaps TRBD1 as D (6 bases). V was trimmed by 6 bases and J by 4 bases, leaving 14 bases between them. CDR3 length equals 14 residues. CDR3 DNA sequence: TGTGCCAGCAGCGCCAGGGGTTCCGCAGATACGCAGTATTTT. Protein sequence: CASSARGSADTQYF.

The table lists this clonotype with a few counts. This rearrangement joins TRBV7-2 to TRBJ2-4; tentative D call: TRBD1 (5 bases). The germline V and J ends were trimmed by 5 bases and 5 bases, with 13 bases remaining between them. The CDR3 sequence is 14 residues long. The V gene's germline CDR1 is SGHTA and CDR2 FQGNSA. CDR3 region: CASSQTGPQNIQYF. As DNA, the CDR3 is TGTGCCAGCAGCCAAACAGGTCCCCAAAACATTCAGTACTTC.

J is TRBJ2-2 and V is TRBV30; 8 nucleotides line up with TRBD1. Germline values: CDR1 GTSNPN, CDR2 SVGIG (reference sequence). V lost 5 bases to trimming and J lost 4 bases; unmatched junction nucleotides: 12. This CDR3 is built from 16 residues. The CDR3 nucleotides are TGTGCCTGGCCTTTGACAGGGGACCCCAGCACCGGGGAGCTGTTTTTT. It is translated as CAWPLTGDPSTGELFF.

This clonotype was seen repeatedly, ten times or more. The chain joins TRBV6-6 to TRBJ2-1; 14 positions match TRBD2. V lost 6 bases to trimming and J lost 7 bases; unmatched junction nucleotides: 2. The CDR3 runs 14 residues. The germline CDR1 and CDR2 sequences are MNHNY and SVGAGI (reference sequence). The CDR3 sequence: CASRGTSGRNEQFF. CDR3 sequence (DNA): TGTGCCAGCAGGGGGACTAGCGGGAGAAATGAGCAGTTCTTC.

This clonotype was recorded at least ten times. This chain connects TRBV20-1 to TRBJ2-3; D may be TRBD2 (6 bases). This CDR3 is 15 amino acids long. V was trimmed by 3 bases and J by 2 bases, leaving 15 bases between them. CDR1 DFQATT and CDR2 SNEGSKA come from the germline V gene (reference sequence). This chain's CDR3 is CSASWREEPTDTQYF. The CDR3 DNA follows: TGCAGTGCTAGTTGGCGGGAAGAACCCACAGATACGCAGTATTTT.

This clonotype appeared many times. This chain links TRBV4-1 with TRBJ2-1; D unclear. The ends were cut back, 0 bases at V and 10 bases at J, with 13 bases in the middle. This CDR3 is 14 amino acids long. The germline V gene encodes CDR1 MGHRA and CDR2 YSYEKL. CDR3 coding DNA: TGCGCCAGCAGCCAAGATCCAAATATCAGGGAGCAGTTCTTC. Translated: CASSQDPNIREQFF.

This clonotype occurred many times. The chain joins TRBV25-1 to TRBJ2-2; a weak D match, TRBD1 (6 bases). The CDR3 consists of 13 residues. Germline CDR1 is MGHDK and CDR2 is SYGVNS. V was cut by 7 bases and J by 3 bases, with 9 bases left in between. CDR3 residues: CASNRADTGELFF. CDR3 bases: TGTGCCAGCAACAGGGCCGACACCGGGGAGCTGTTTTTT. The full variable domain, rest sourced from reference TRBV25-1 and TRBJ2-2, is EADIYQTPRYLVIGTGKKITLECSQTMGHDKMYWYQQDPGMELHLIHYSYGVNSTEKGDLSSESTVSRIRTEHFPLTLESARPSHTSQYLCASNRADTGELFFGEGSRLTVL.

To note about this clonotype: A read error may explain this, as a much larger clone is one base away. J is TRBJ1-1 and V is TRBV11-1; 9 nucleotides agree with TRBD1. The J segment lost 3 bases and the V segment lost 4 bases, leaving 3 bases of the junction unmatched. Germline V CDR1 and CDR2: SGHAT, FQDESV (reference sequence). The length of the CDR3 is 14 residues. The CDR3 sequence is CASSYRDRDTEAFF. In DNA form, the CDR3 reads TGTGCCAGCAGCTATCGGGACAGGGACACTGAAGCTTTCTTT.

Ten or more counts support this clonotype. The chain is built from TRBV3-1 and TRBJ2-1; TRBD1 aligns across 12 bases. The length of the CDR3 is 16 residues. J gave up 7 bases and V 4 bases, and 8 bases lay outside the gene matches. The germline CDR1 and CDR2 sequences are LGHDT and YNNKEL (reference sequence). The CDR3 here is CASSLWGQGARNEQFF. The CDR3 DNA is TGTGCCAGCAGCCTCTGGGGACAGGGGGCGCGGAATGAGCAGTTCTTC.

In this sample, this clonotype turned up a few times. V usage is TRBV11-2 and J usage is TRBJ2-3; no firm D call. CDR3 length: 14 amino acids. V was trimmed by 3 bases and J by 1 base, leaving 8 bases between them. Germline-derived CDR1 and CDR2 are SGHAT and FQNNGV. CDR3 sequence (DNA): TGTGCCAGCAGCTTCCCACCCGGCACAGATACGCAGTATTTT. Encoded protein: CASSFPPGTDTQYF.

This clonotype was observed many times. The J gene is TRBJ2-1, the V gene TRBV5-5; tentative D call: TRBD1 (6 bases). Germline values: CDR1 SGHKS, CDR2 YYEKEE (reference sequence). Trimming took off 3 bases at V and 12 bases at J, with 13 bases between the two ends. CDR3 length: 12 amino acids. In DNA, the CDR3 is TGTGCCAGCAGCTCCAGGGGTGTTTGGCAGTTCTTC. It codes for CASSSRGVWQFF. Together with reference TRBV5-5 and TRBJ2-1, the CDR3 gives the full variable domain: DAGVTQSPTHLIKTRGQQVTLRCSPISGHKSVSWYQQVLGQGPQFIFQYYEKEERGRGNFPDRFSARQFPNYSSELNVNALLLGDSALYLCASSSRGVWQFFGPGTRLTVL.

In this sample, this clonotype turned up many times. The chain has TRBV30 and TRBJ2-1, with 11 bases that match TRBD2. Germline-derived CDR1 and CDR2 are GTSNPN and SVGIG (reference sequence). Unmatched junction bases numbered 18, after V lost 4 bases and J lost 4 bases. This CDR3 is built from 19 residues. The CDR3 loop is CAWTGTSLRGTSGYNEQFF. The DNA for the CDR3 is TGTGCCTGGACCGGGACGAGCCTCCGGGGGACTAGCGGTTACAATGAGCAGTTCTTC.

Many counts were recorded for this clonotype. The chain recombines TRBV20-1 with TRBJ2-1, with 11 bases fitting TRBD2. The ends lost 1 base at V and 7 bases at J; junction bases unmatched: 3. Germline V gene sequence: CDR1 DFQATT, CDR2 SNEGSKA (reference sequence). The CDR3 is 14 amino acids. The CDR3 sequence: CSARGLAGSNEQFF. CDR3 bases: TGCAGTGCTAGAGGACTAGCGGGAAGTAATGAGCAGTTCTTC.

The chain couples TRBV6-5 to TRBJ1-6; D is ambiguous. The ends were cut back, 10 bases at V and 10 bases at J, with 17 bases in the middle. The CDR3 length is 13 residues. Germline CDR1 is MNHEY and CDR2 is SVGAGI. The chain's CDR3 is CATSLNRASPLHF. As DNA, the CDR3 is TGTGCCACCTCCCTCAACAGAGCATCACCCCTCCACTTT.

This clonotype was seen many times. The V call is TRBV11-2, the J call TRBJ1-1; 11 nucleotides match TRBD1. V shed 5 bases and J 0 bases; nucleotides not matched to a gene: 2. Germline V lookup: CDR1 SGHAT, CDR2 FQNNGV. CDR3 length: 15 residues. CDR3 sequence: CASSPGQGVNTEAFF. CDR3 bases: TGTGCCAGCAGCCCGGGACAGGGGGTGAACACTGAAGCTTTCTTT.

This clonotype has a count of ten or more. This chain uses TRBV28 with TRBJ2-3; possible D gene TRBD2, 5 bases. The length of the CDR3 is 12 residues. The V gene lost 10 bases and the J gene lost 3 bases, with 11 bases spanning the gap. The germline gives CDR1 MDHEN, CDR2 SYDVKM. Here the CDR3 DNA reads TGTGCCACCGGGTCGGGGACAGATACGCAGTATTTT. Translated: CATGSGTDTQYF.

This clonotype was counted at least ten times. The V call is TRBV27, the J call TRBJ1-1, with a tentative D call TRBD1 (5 bases). The CDR3 is 15 residues long. V was cut by 5 bases and J by 1 base, with 14 bases left in between. Looked up from germline, CDR1 is MNHEY and CDR2 is SMNVEV (reference sequence). The CDR3 spells CASSRGDNWNTEAFF. The CDR3 bases are TGTGCCAGCAGTAGGGGAGACAACTGGAACACTGAAGCTTTCTTT.

In the case of this clonotype: Its ends do not fully match the called genes, so a read error is possible. The rearrangement joins TRBV10-3 to TRBJ2-1; the match to TRBD1 covers 12 bases. Germline CDR1 is ENHRY and CDR2 is SYGVKD. The CDR3 is 15 amino acids. CDR3 bases: TGTGCCATCAGTGGGGGACAGGGGGCGGTCAATGAGCGGTTCTTT. It encodes CAISGGQGAVNERFF.

This clonotype appeared many times. J is TRBJ1-1 and V is TRBV6-6; D perhaps matches TRBD1 (5 bases). V shed 5 bases and J shed 8 bases, with 9 bases lying between them. The germline V gene has CDR1 MNHNY and CDR2 SVGAGI (reference sequence). CDR3 length: 11 residues. The CDR3 DNA reads TGTGCCAGCAGTAACGGACACGAAGCTTTCTTT. This gives the protein CASSNGHEAFF.

The table lists this clonotype with many counts. This rearrangement joins TRBV4-1 to TRBJ2-2; maybe TRBD2 (6 bases). The CDR3 is 17 amino acids. Germline V CDR1 and CDR2: MGHRA, YSYEKL. The V and J ends lost 0 bases and 0 bases respectively, with 11 bases between them. DNA for the CDR3: TGCGCCAGCAGCCAAGATTCTGCGGGGTCGAACACCGGGGAGCTGTTTTTT. Protein product: CASSQDSAGSNTGELFF.

This clonotype was observed a handful of times. The rearrangement joins TRBV20-1 to TRBJ2-1; D is possibly TRBD2 (5 bases). CDR1 and CDR2 (germline): DFQATT, SNEGSKA (reference sequence). V lost 2 bases to trimming and J lost 2 bases, with 13 bases between them. The CDR3 runs 15 residues. CDR3: CSARPEVRAYNEQFF. The CDR3 DNA sequence: TGCAGTGCTAGACCAGAGGTGAGGGCCTACAATGAGCAGTTCTTC.